The rows below give T cell receptor beta chains drawn from one sample of a study of CD8+ T cells in alopecia areata. Here immunoSEQ multiplex PCR was the method, and the copy in TCRdb shows in-frame clones only, minus some. The sample records about 76,000 clones, 60% to 70% being singletons. Sequencing used CD8+ T cells sorted from blood, obtained at week 24, from a patient treated with tofacitinib. The source of these receptors is a human donor with alopecia areata. Each CDR3 is given with its conserved first and last residue. D genes are given only for firm matches. The size field is filled for only some rows; it gives once, few, many or a size class.

j_gene | v_gene | d_gene | abundance | CDR3nt | CDR3aa
TRBJ2-6 | TRBV27 | NA | NA | TGTGCCAGCAGTTTTTACTCTGGGGCCAACGTCCTGACTTTC | CASSFYSGANVLTF
TRBJ2-1 | TRBV5-1 | NA | NA | TGCGCCAGCAGCCCACCAGGAATTAGGGGAGCAGGTGGATCCTACAATGAGCAGTTCTTC | CASSPPGIRGAGGSYNEQFF
TRBJ2-1 | TRBV30 | TRBD2 | NA | TGTGCCTGGAAAGCCCTAGCGGGAGTTTATGAGCAGTTCTTC | CAWKALAGVYEQFF
TRBJ2-3 | TRBV4-1 | NA | NA | TGCGCCAGCAGCCAAGCGGGATTCACCACAGATACGCAGTATTTT | CASSQAGFTTDTQYF
TRBJ2-7 | TRBV25-1 | TRBD1 | NA | TGTGCCAGCCGCCCCGGACAGGGTATTTTAGACCGCACCTACGAGCAGTACTTC | CASRPGQGILDRTYEQYF
TRBJ1-1 | TRBV30 | NA | NA | TGTGCCTGGAGTGTAGGGGGAAACACTGAAGCTTTCTTT | CAWSVGGNTEAFF
TRBJ1-4 | TRBV27 | NA | NA | TGTGCCAGCAGACCCCGAGGGGTGGCAAAACTGTTTTTT | CASRPRGVAKLFF
TRBJ2-1 | TRBV4-3 | NA | NA | TGCGCCAGCAGCCAAGATTGGGCGGAAACATACAATGAGCAGTTCTTC | CASSQDWAETYNEQFF
TRBJ2-3 | TRBV27 | NA | once | TGTGCCAGCCACCACAGGGTCTTCACAGATACGCAGTATTTT | CASHHRVFTDTQYF
TRBJ1-6 | TRBV7-3 | NA | few | TGTGCCAGCAGCTTAACTTCTACAGGGCCCAATTCACCCCTCCACTTT | CASSLTSTGPNSPLHF
TRBJ2-1 | TRBV4-1 | NA | NA | TGCGCCAGCAGCCAAGCTGGGTACAATGAGCAGTTCTTC | CASSQAGYNEQFF
TRBJ2-7 | TRBV29-1 | NA | NA | TGCAGCGTCAGGGGTTCTCCCTCCTACGAGCAGTACTTC | CSVRGSPSYEQYF
TRBJ1-1 | TRBV28 | NA | few | TGTGCCAGCAGTACCACAGTGAACACTGAAGCTTTCTTT | CASSTTVNTEAFF
TRBJ1-2 | TRBV27 | NA | once | TGTGCCAGCAGACTTCACTCGGGCGGCTACACCTTC | CASRLHSGGYTF
TRBJ1-6 | TRBV27 | TRBD1 | NA | TGTGCCAGCAGTTTAAGGGGGGACAGAAATTCACCCCTCCACTTT | CASSLRGDRNSPLHF
TRBJ2-2 | TRBV9 | NA | NA | TGTGCCAGCAGCGTAGGGGTGTACGGCGGGGAGCTGTTTTTT | CASSVGVYGGELFF
TRBJ2-7 | TRBV7-8 | NA | NA | TGTGCCAGCAGCCTGGGGACGGCTTCCTACGAGCAGTACTTC | CASSLGTASYEQYF
TRBJ2-5 | TRBV18 | TRBD1 | NA | TGTGCCAGCTCACCGAGTCCGGGACAGTCTTCCCAAGAGACCCAGTACTTC | CASSPSPGQSSQETQYF
TRBJ2-1 | TRBV30 | NA | NA | TGTGCCTGGAGTTCGGGGACAAACAATGAGCAGTTCTTC | CAWSSGTNNEQFF
TRBJ2-1 | TRBV13 | TRBD2 | few | TGTGCCAGCAGCTTAGTACTAGCGGGGGGGATATCCTCCTACAATGAGCAGTTCTTC | CASSLVLAGGISSYNEQFF
TRBJ2-7 | TRBV29-1 | NA | NA | TGCAGCGTTGAAGATACCCCCCGGGGGCGGCCAGGGGGGCATGTCGAGCAGTACTTC | CSVEDTPRGRPGGHVEQYF
TRBJ2-1 | TRBV29-1 | NA | NA | TGCAGCGTTGAACGTCTTTCCTACAATGAGCAGTTCTTC | CSVERLSYNEQFF
TRBJ2-2 | TRBV14 | NA | few | TGTGCCAGCAGCCAAGGACCCAACACCGGGGAGCTGTTTTTT | CASSQGPNTGELFF
TRBJ1-2 | TRBV15 | TRBD1 | NA | TGTGCCACCAGCAGGCCGGGACAGATCGGCTACACCTTC | CATSRPGQIGYTF
TRBJ2-5 | TRBV4-3 | NA | many | TGCGCCAGCAGCCAAGGAGTGGGACGGTACCAAGAGACCCAGTACTTC | CASSQGVGRYQETQYF
TRBJ2-7 | TRBV5-6 | TRBD2 | once | TGTGCCAGCAGTGGCGGGACTAGCGGTTCCTACGAGCAGTACTTC | CASSGGTSGSYEQYF
TRBJ1-6 | TRBV7-9 | TRBD1 | NA | TGTGCCAGCAGCGGGACAGGGGACTCCTATAATTCACCCCTCCACTTT | CASSGTGDSYNSPLHF
TRBJ2-3 | TRBV4-1 | NA | many | TGCGCCAGCAGCCAGACCCCTAGCACAGATACGCAGTATTTT | CASSQTPSTDTQYF
TRBJ2-1 | TRBV11-3 | TRBD2 | NA | TGTGCCAGCAGCTTAGGTATTAGCGGGCTTCCCTCCTACAATGAGCAGTTCTTC | CASSLGISGLPSYNEQFF
TRBJ2-7 | TRBV7-9 | NA | NA | TGTGCCAGCAGCGGCAACGAGAACTCCTACGAGCAGTACTTC | CASSGNENSYEQYF